This TCR beta chain was documented in a study of shared clonotypes between healthy human individuals. The overall study: A couple of women and a few men aged 18 to 49 served as donors. Findings and limits, study-wide: Sequencing of the sorted subsets was shown by rarefaction to be incomplete despite large depth.

Subsets obtained from CD4+ cells comprised CD45RA+ naive and CD45RA-negative memory cells. The table came from immunoSEQ multiplex PCR; TCRdb's copy has only in-frame clones and leaves some out. The top ten clones hold about 0.38% of a sample with some 2,500,000 clones, roughly 93% of them seen once. The CDR3 contains 13 residues. Germline values: CDR1 SGHVS, CDR2 FQNEAQ. The V and J ends lost 2 bases and 5 bases respectively, with 9 bases between them. Remarks on this clone: Antigen: not known.

Sample: naive CD4+ T cells from PBMCs. Subset noted: CD45RA+ positively selected. The clonotype originates from a man aged 18 to 30 in good health. Some clones in this sample may be carry-over from other donors' samples. The chain uses TRBV7-8 and TRBJ2-5; weak D call: TRBD1 (7 bases). The CDR3 is CASSLPGGETQYF. In DNA, the CDR3 is TGTGCCAGCAGCTTACCAGGGGGGGAGACCCAGTACTTC.